The 17 T cell receptor beta chains listed next were all sequenced from one sample in a study of tumor-infiltrating lymphocytes in primary liver carcinoma. Total RNA amounting to 500 ng was the source from which TCR beta cDNA was made with a constant-region primer. Sequencing libraries for TCR beta derived from three nested multiplex PCR rounds that used slightly modified ARM-PCR. Forward primers for TRBV1-TRBV30 and a C-beta reverse primer served the first two PCR rounds, at roughly 10 cycles each. TCRdb used MiXCR to reprocess the multiplex PCR reads, holding one entry per CDR3 protein. The repertoire holds approximately 92,000 distinct CDR3 sequences, with about 73% as singletons. Unsorted bulk tissue of about 20-31 mg yielded co-extracted RNA and DNA. Sequenced input: tumor-adjacent normal liver tissue. Every receptor here comes from a man aged 35-49 years with primary liver carcinoma and hepatitis B virus infection.

Points on this clonotype: One base away lies a much larger clone, so this may be a sequencing read error. The chain carries TRBV5-1 and TRBJ2-3; 10 nucleotides match TRBD1. The CDR3 is 16 residues long. Germline V lookup: CDR1 SGHRS, CDR2 YFSETQ. The J segment lost 5 bases and the V segment lost 3 bases, leaving 9 bases of the junction unmatched. The CDR3 spells CASSSGMTGGLDTQYF. In nucleotides, the CDR3 is TGCGCCAGCAGCTCGGGGATGACAGGGGGCCTAGATACGCAGTATTTT.

As for this clonotype: A read error is likely, as this CDR3 ends without the conserved phenylalanine or tryptophan. CDR3 sequence (DNA): TGTGCCGTCAGTGAAAGGGGACAGGGAGATGAGCAGTTCCTC. Translating it yields CAVSERGQGDEQFL. This sequence joins TRBV10-3 and TRBJ2-1, with 9 bases aligning to TRBD1. This CDR3 is 14 amino acids long. Germline V gene data show CDR1 as ENHRY and CDR2 as SYGVKD.

The chain links TRBV7-6 to TRBJ2-7, with 7 positions matching TRBD1. The CDR3 runs to 14 residues. Germline V gives CDR1 SGHVS, CDR2 FNYEAQ. J lost 7 bases, V lost 5 bases, and 11 bases had no gene match. The CDR3 sequence: CASSPTGESGEQYF. The CDR3 DNA sequence: TGTGCCAGCAGCCCCACAGGGGAATCGGGGGAGCAGTACTTC.

The chain employs TRBV29-1 and TRBJ2-4; tentative D call: TRBD1 (5 bases). This CDR3 has 14 residues. Germline CDR1 is SQVTM and CDR2 is ANQGSEA. Trimming pared 2 bases from V and 10 bases from J, leaving 18 bases between. The DNA for the CDR3 is TGCAGCGTTGAACTAAGGGGCCACGGCGGTATTCAGTACTTC. Translating it yields CSVELRGHGGIQYF.

V gene TRBV11-2 combines with J gene TRBJ1-2; D unresolved. Germline CDR1 is SGHAT and CDR2 is FQNNGV. The CDR3 runs 14 residues. The CDR3 bases are TGTGTAAGCAGCCCCGGACCGATTCTCTATGGCTACACCTTC. Its protein product is CVSSPGPILYGYTF.

This clonotype came up once. Relative to the germline gene, one junction end is altered; a read error may explain this. This sequence joins TRBV11-2 and TRBJ2-2; the match to TRBD1 covers 7 bases. The CDR3 sequence is 16 residues long. The V gene's germline CDR1 is SGHAT and CDR2 FQNNGV. CDR3 nucleotides: TGTGCCAGCAGCTTCCCGACAGGGATGGTCTCCGTGGAGCCGTTTTTT. It encodes CASSFPTGMVSVEPFF. The whole variable domain, remainder taken from reference TRBV11-2 and TRBJ2-2, is EAGVAQSPRYKIIEKRQSVAFWCNPISGHATLYWYQQILGQGPKLLIQFQNNGVVDDSQLPKDRFSAERLKGVDSTLKIQPAKLEDSAVYLCASSFPTGMVSVEPFFGEGSRLTVL.

Remarks on this clonotype: The junction departs from germline at one end; a sequencing error may be responsible. The chain joins TRBV6-6 to TRBJ1-3; 7 nucleotides line up with TRBD1. This CDR3 comprises 16 residues. The germline V gene encodes CDR1 MNHNY and CDR2 SVGAGI (reference sequence). The CDR3 region has the DNA TGTGCTAGCAGCCCGGAGGGGGCGAACTCTGGAAACACCATATATTTT. Its protein is CASSPEGANSGNTIYF.

Comments on this clonotype: Without the conserved terminal phenylalanine or tryptophan, this CDR3 likely stems from a read error. The chain joins TRBV11-2 to TRBJ2-7; D might be TRBD1 (6 bases). CDR3 length equals 17 residues. The V gene's germline CDR1 is SGHAT and CDR2 FQNNGV. The CDR3 sequence is CASSLDIGTPSSHEQYL. DNA of the CDR3: TGTGCCAGCAGCTTAGACATCGGGACACCCAGCTCCCACGAGCAGTACCTC.

A note on this clonotype: One end of the junction varies from germline; a read error may be responsible. This sequence joins TRBV11-2 and TRBJ1-1; possibly TRBD1 for D (5 bases). The CDR3 extends over 12 amino acids. CDR1 is SGHAT and CDR2 is FQNNGV in the germline V gene. The CDR3 loop reads CASGPDSTGAFF. The CDR3 DNA reads TGTGCCAGCGGCCCAGACAGCACTGGAGCTTTCTTT.

This clonotype was picked up one time. A much larger clone lies one base from this, so it may be a read error. The chain links TRBV7-9 to TRBJ1-6, with D possibly matching TRBD1 (5 bases). CDR3 length: 14 amino acids. Per the germline V gene, CDR1 is SEHNR and CDR2 is FQNEAQ (reference sequence). DNA for the CDR3: TGTGCCAACAGCTTGGGCAGGGAGGATTCACCCCTCCACTTT. Amino acid sequence: CANSLGREDSPLHF.

This clonotype has at least ten counts. This rearrangement joins TRBV12-3 or TRBV12-4 to TRBJ2-2; D possibly matches TRBD1 or TRBD2 (6 bases each). Trimming took 11 bases from V and 1 from J, leaving 20 bases between them. The CDR3 has 16 residues. The DNA of the CDR3 is TGTGCCGGGGGCGGGACACGTTCAAAGAACACCGGGGAGCTGTTTTTT. Its protein product is CAGGGTRSKNTGELFF.

About this clonotype: One junction end disagrees with the germline gene, perhaps due to a read error. The chain combines TRBV6-5 with TRBJ1-6; D might be TRBD1 (5 bases). This CDR3 spans 13 amino acids. Per the germline V gene, CDR1 is MNHEY and CDR2 is SVGAGI. CDR3 nucleotide sequence: TGTACCAGCAGGGCTTGGTATAACTCACCCCTCCACTTT. Translated, it gives CTSRAWYNSPLHF.

Turning to this clonotype: A much larger clone lies one base from this, so it may be a read error. The chain links TRBV5-6 to TRBJ2-3; D not certain. The CDR3 contains 15 residues. CDR1 SGHDT and CDR2 YYEEEE come from the germline V gene. CDR3 sequence: CASRFMAIRTDMQYF. In DNA, the CDR3 is TGTGCCAGCAGGTTTATGGCCATACGCACAGATATGCAGTATTTT.

There are many counts of this clonotype. The V gene is TRBV5-5, the J gene TRBJ1-1, with 7 nucleotides matching TRBD1. The CDR3 has 12 residues. Trimming removed 3 bases from V and 10 bases from J; junction bases left unmatched: 6. CDR1 is SGHKS, CDR2 YYEKEE, per germline (reference sequence). The CDR3 DNA reads TGTGCCAGCAGCTCGGCGCAGGGGGGAGCTTTCTTT. It is translated as CASSSAQGGAFF. Full variable domain (remainder filled in from reference TRBV5-5 and TRBJ1-1): DAGVTQSPTHLIKTRGQQVTLRCSPISGHKSVSWYQQVLGQGPQFIFQYYEKEERGRGNFPDRFSARQFPNYSSELNVNALLLGDSALYLCASSSAQGGAFFGQGTRLTVV.

As concerns this clonotype: A read error may account for a junction end that differs from germline. The CDR3 loop is CASSAPIQDTGELFF. The CDR3 region has the DNA TGTGCAAGCAGCGCACCCATCCAAGACACCGGGGAGCTGTTTTTT. This chain joins TRBV11-2 and TRBJ2-2; no clear D. The germline CDR1 and CDR2 sequences are SGHAT and FQNNGV. The CDR3 extends over 15 amino acids.

Remarks on this clonotype: Its ends do not fully match the called genes, so a read error is possible. The chain joins TRBV6-5 to TRBJ2-6; TRBD2 is a possible D gene (6 bases). The CDR3 has 15 residues. Germline V gene data show CDR1 as MNHEY and CDR2 as SVGAGI. CDR3 nucleotide sequence: TGTGCCAGCAGGAGGGAGGCGAGGGAGGCCAACCTCCTGACTTTC. It codes for CASRREAREANLLTF.

This clonotype has at least ten counts. This chain links TRBV10-2 with TRBJ2-1; perhaps TRBD2 as D (6 bases). V dropped 6 bases and J dropped 7 bases, with 16 bases sitting between them. The V gene's germline CDR1 is WSHSY and CDR2 SAAADI. The CDR3 runs to 14 residues. CDR3 sequence (DNA): TGCGCCAGCAGCGGACTTGGGGGGAGGAATGAGCAGTTCTTC. Protein sequence: CASSGLGGRNEQFF.